Presented here are 21 T cell receptor beta chains from one specimen sequenced in a study of cytomegalovirus exposure and HLA in healthy donors. The PCR contained 60 Vbeta and 13 Jbeta primers. Sequencing used immunoSEQ multiplex PCR; TCRdb keeps in-frame clones, though not all of them. The sample lists fewer than 150,000 clones; 74% were seen once. Sequencing was done on a sample of PBMCs. The receptors come from a woman in her 50s in good health and CMV-seropositive.

The rearrangement joins TRBV20-1 to TRBJ2-3, with D possibly TRBD1 on 5 matching bases. V lost 6 bases, J lost 4 bases, and 8 bases lay in between. The CDR3 is made up of 11 amino acids. Germline values: CDR1 DFQATT, CDR2 SNEGSKA (reference sequence). CDR3 region: CSAVRADTQYF. In nucleotides, the CDR3 is TGCAGTGCCGTCAGGGCAGATACGCAGTATTTT.

CDR3 sequence (DNA): TGCAGCGTTGGGGCAGGGGGATCCGGAGGAAACACCATATATTTT. Its protein is CSVGAGGSGGNTIYF. The rearrangement uses TRBV29-1 and TRBJ1-3; 7 positions agree with TRBD1. The ends lost 4 bases at V and 4 bases at J; junction bases unmatched: 10. The CDR3 runs to 15 residues. CDR1 and CDR2 from the germline V gene are SQVTM and ANQGSEA.

The chain links TRBV29-1 to TRBJ2-7, with D hard to call. Looked up from germline, CDR1 is SQVTM and CDR2 is ANQGSEA. Trimming stripped 0 bases from V and 4 bases from J, with 4 bases between. The CDR3 has 11 residues. CDR3 region: CSVEEEYEQYF. The CDR3 coding sequence is TGCAGCGTTGAAGAGGAGTACGAGCAGTACTTC.

The genes are TRBV19 and TRBJ2-1, with 9 bases lining up with TRBD2. CDR1 and CDR2 (germline): LNHDA, SQIVND (reference sequence). The CDR3 is 14 residues long. The V segment lost 6 bases and the J segment 7 bases; nucleotides outside the gene matches: 7. CDR3 loop: CASRGGGASNEQFF. CDR3 sequence (DNA): TGTGCCAGTAGAGGCGGGGGGGCTTCTAATGAGCAGTTCTTC.

This chain connects TRBV7-6 to TRBJ2-7; 7 bases line up with TRBD1. Trimming removed 4 bases from V and 3 bases from J; junction bases left unmatched: 9. The V gene's germline CDR1 is SGHVS and CDR2 FNYEAQ. The CDR3 has 15 amino acids. The CDR3, as DNA: TGTGCCAGCAGCTCGGCGGACAGGAAGAGCTACGAGCAGTACTTC. Protein product: CASSSADRKSYEQYF. Together with reference TRBV7-6 and TRBJ2-7, the CDR3 gives the full variable domain: GAGVSQSPRYKVTKRGQDVALRCDPISGHVSLYWYRQALGQGPEFLTYFNYEAQQDKSGLPNDRFSAERPEGSISTLTIQRTEQRDSAMYRCASSSADRKSYEQYFGPGTRLTVT.

The V gene is TRBV9, the J gene TRBJ1-2; D uncertain. Germline V lookup: CDR1 SGDLS, CDR2 YYNGEE. This CDR3 is 13 amino acids long. V shed 0 bases and J shed 4 bases, with 7 bases lying between them. Here the CDR3 DNA reads TGTGCCAGCAGCGTAGGAGGGATCTATGGCTACACCTTC. This encodes CASSVGGIYGYTF.

V gene TRBV6-5 combines with J gene TRBJ1-1; perhaps TRBD1 as D (6 bases). V lost 7 bases to trimming and J lost 3 bases, with 18 bases between them. This CDR3 is 15 amino acids long. Germline V gene sequence: CDR1 MNHEY, CDR2 SVGAGI. The CDR3 is CASTTSRRGDTEAFF. The CDR3 DNA is TGTGCCAGCACCACCTCCCGCAGGGGAGACACTGAAGCTTTCTTT.

This chain joins TRBV6-5 and TRBJ1-6; 9 bases match TRBD1. The CDR3 spans 14 residues. Germline V lookup: CDR1 MNHEY, CDR2 SVGAGI. V lost 6 bases, J lost 7 bases, and 4 bases stayed unmatched. The CDR3: CASSRGQGNSPLHF. For the CDR3, the DNA is TGTGCCAGCAGCCGCGGACAGGGGAATTCACCCCTCCACTTT.

V and J are TRBV5-1 and TRBJ1-1; 9 bases agree with TRBD1. Trimming at V came to 0 bases and at J to 6 bases, leaving 9 bases not matched to a gene. In germline, CDR1 is SGHRS, CDR2 YFSETQ. This CDR3 comprises 16 residues. The CDR3 protein is CASSLGSTGGVSEAFF. The CDR3 DNA is TGCGCCAGCAGCTTGGGCTCCACAGGGGGCGTCTCTGAAGCTTTCTTT.

The genes are TRBV19 and TRBJ1-2, with D perhaps matching TRBD1 (5 bases). V was trimmed by 5 bases and J by 7 bases, leaving 14 bases between them. The CDR3 runs to 13 residues. The V gene's germline CDR1 is LNHDA and CDR2 SQIVND (reference sequence). Here the CDR3 DNA reads TGTGCCAGTAGTGCAGGGACTTCGGTTGGCTACACCTTC. Its protein product is CASSAGTSVGYTF.

This chain uses TRBV29-1 with TRBJ2-5, with TRBD2 identical over 8 bases. This CDR3 has 12 amino acids. Trimming removed 7 bases from V and 2 bases from J; junction bases left unmatched: 3. The germline V gene encodes CDR1 SQVTM and CDR2 ANQGSEA. Here the CDR3 reads CSAGLAQETQYF. Here the CDR3 DNA reads TGCAGCGCCGGACTAGCACAAGAGACCCAGTACTTC.

This clone appeared a few times. This chain joins TRBV4-1 and TRBJ1-1; D is ambiguous. Trimming pared 0 bases from V and 5 bases from J, leaving 13 bases between. CDR1 is MGHRA, CDR2 YSYEKL, per germline. The CDR3 totals 15 residues. CDR3 region: CASSQDSMGRTEAFF. For the CDR3, the DNA is TGCGCCAGCAGCCAAGATTCCATGGGGAGGACTGAAGCTTTCTTT.

This sequence joins TRBV6-5 and TRBJ1-1; D possibly corresponds to TRBD1 (6 bases). Germline-derived CDR1 and CDR2 are MNHEY and SVGAGI. V was cut by 6 bases and J by 4 bases, with 6 bases left in between. The CDR3 is 11 residues long. CDR3 loop: CASRTGTEAFF. In DNA, the CDR3 is TGTGCCAGCAGGACAGGCACTGAAGCTTTCTTT.

This chain uses TRBV2 with TRBJ2-1, with 15 bases aligning to TRBD2. The germline V gene has CDR1 SNHLY and CDR2 FYNNEI. The V gene end was trimmed by 7 bases and the J gene end by 9 bases; junction bases not matched to a gene: 7. The CDR3 totals 15 residues. CDR3: CASTGLAGGQSEQFF. CDR3 bases: TGTGCCAGCACCGGACTAGCGGGGGGGCAATCTGAGCAGTTCTTC.

This rearrangement joins TRBV4-2 to TRBJ2-5; D not resolved. The germline V gene encodes CDR1 LGHNA and CDR2 YNFKEQ. V lost 0 bases to trimming and J lost 2 bases, with 7 bases between them. There are 14 residues in the CDR3. CDR3 loop: CASSQEPRQETQYF. DNA for the CDR3: TGTGCCAGCAGCCAAGAGCCTAGACAAGAGACCCAGTACTTC.

This clone was seen a few times. V and J are TRBV6-5 and TRBJ2-2, with 8 bases aligning to TRBD1. Germline V lookup: CDR1 MNHEY, CDR2 SVGAGI. The trim removed 2 bases at V and 5 bases at J, leaving 4 bases unmatched. CDR3 size: 15 residues. The CDR3 sequence is CASSYMTGDTGELFF. DNA for the CDR3: TGTGCCAGCAGTTACATGACAGGGGATACCGGGGAGCTGTTTTTT.

The V gene is TRBV6-1, the J gene TRBJ2-1, with D tentatively TRBD1 (6 bases). The CDR3 contains 14 residues. V lost 6 bases and J lost 11, with 20 bases in between. Per germline, CDR1 MNHNS and CDR2 SASEGT. The CDR3 coding sequence is TGTGCCAGCAGGACAGGTCCCGTGGCGGGTCAGCAGTTCTTC. It codes for CASRTGPVAGQQFF.

The rearrangement joins TRBV6-1 to TRBJ2-7; 12 nucleotides agree with TRBD2. The CDR3 totals 15 residues. Germline assignment: CDR1 MNHNS and CDR2 SASEGT. Trimming took 7 bases from V and 4 from J; bases not matched to a gene: 8. The CDR3 protein is CASITPGLAGYEQYF. DNA of the CDR3: TGTGCCAGCATCACCCCGGGACTAGCGGGTTACGAGCAGTACTTC.

Notes on this clone: The identical CDR3 is also encoded by other nucleotide sequences in the sample. The chain carries TRBV5-4 and TRBJ1-4, with TRBD1 identical over 8 bases. V trimming: 4 bases; J trimming: 8 bases; junction bases outside the gene matches: 7. Germline-derived CDR1 and CDR2 are SGHNT and YYREEE (reference sequence). The CDR3 is 14 residues long. The chain's CDR3 is CASSRETGDEKLFF. The CDR3 region has the DNA TGTGCCAGCAGCAGGGAGACAGGGGACGAAAAACTGTTTTTT.

The chain uses TRBV7-2 and TRBJ2-5; D not certain. The CDR3 has 13 amino acids. Germline CDR1 SGHTA, CDR2 FQGNSA. V dropped 6 bases and J dropped 4 bases, with 12 bases sitting between them. The DNA of the CDR3 is TGTGCCAGCAGTTCCACCTACCTAGAGACCCAGTACTTC. It encodes CASSSTYLETQYF.

By sample fraction, this clone is medium-sized. The rearrangement joins TRBV4-1 to TRBJ2-7, with D possibly being TRBD1 (6 bases). The germline V gene encodes CDR1 MGHRA and CDR2 YSYEKL. The CDR3 has 14 amino acids. The ends were cut back, 2 bases at V and 3 bases at J, with 11 bases in the middle. CDR3 loop: CASSQTGSHYEQYF. The CDR3 region has the DNA TGCGCCAGCAGCCAAACAGGGAGTCACTACGAGCAGTACTTC.